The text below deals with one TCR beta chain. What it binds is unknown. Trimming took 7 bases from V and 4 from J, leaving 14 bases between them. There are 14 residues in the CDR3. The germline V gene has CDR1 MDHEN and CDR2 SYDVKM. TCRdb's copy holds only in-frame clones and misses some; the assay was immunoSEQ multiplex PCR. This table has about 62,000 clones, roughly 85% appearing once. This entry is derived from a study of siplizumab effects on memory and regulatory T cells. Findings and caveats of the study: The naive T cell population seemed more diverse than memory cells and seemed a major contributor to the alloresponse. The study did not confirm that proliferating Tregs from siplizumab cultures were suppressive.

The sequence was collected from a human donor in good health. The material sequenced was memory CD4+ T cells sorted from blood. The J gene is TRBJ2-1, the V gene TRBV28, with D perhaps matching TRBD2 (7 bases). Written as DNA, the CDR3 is TGTGCCAGCACAAATGCGGGGGCGTACAATGAGCAGTTCTTC. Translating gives CASTNAGAYNEQFF.